Below are 32 T cell receptor beta chains sequenced from a single sample in a study of blood T cell repertoires in COVID-19. Using immunoSEQ multiplex PCR, the repertoire was profiled, and TCRdb retains in-frame clones only, with some absent. Counted here are 150,000 to 180,000 clones, about 90% occurring once; the ten biggest clones make up roughly 0.54%. Sequencing used peripheral blood. These receptors were obtained from a man aged 50-60 years with acute or convalescent COVID-19.

V gene TRBV28 combines with J gene TRBJ1-1; the match to TRBD1 covers 8 bases. CDR1 MDHEN and CDR2 SYDVKM come from the germline V gene. With V trimmed by 6 bases and J by 4 bases, 7 bases remained unmatched. This CDR3 comprises 14 residues. The CDR3 nucleotides read TGTGCCAGCAGGCCAGGGGGCGCTCCCACTGAAGCTTTCTTT. It translates to CASRPGGAPTEAFF.

This rearrangement joins TRBV29-1 to TRBJ2-4, with D possibly matching TRBD1 (6 bases). Germline CDR1 is SQVTM and CDR2 is ANQGSEA. CDR3 length: 11 residues. Trimming removed 7 bases at V and 11 bases at J, with 15 bases between. The chain's CDR3 is CSARQALLQYF. CDR3 bases: TGCAGCGCAAGACAGGCGCTTCTTCAGTACTTC.

The CDR3 here is CASSEYKGLITGETQYF. The CDR3 region has the DNA TGTGCCAGCAGTGAATACAAGGGACTAATAACTGGAGAGACCCAGTACTTC. This chain links TRBV6-1 with TRBJ2-5, with 7 bases aligning to TRBD2. Per the germline V gene, CDR1 is MNHNS and CDR2 is SASEGT. J was trimmed by 4 bases and V by 2 bases; bases with no gene match: 13. The CDR3 covers 17 residues.

The V call is TRBV4-3, the J call TRBJ1-2; TRBD1 is a possible D gene (6 bases). The germline gives CDR1 LGHNA, CDR2 YSLEER. The CDR3 is made up of 12 amino acids. Trimming took 2 bases from V and 5 from J, leaving 6 bases between them. The CDR3 region is CASSQQGYGYTF. The CDR3 DNA is TGCGCCAGCAGCCAACAGGGGTATGGCTACACCTTC.

The chain links TRBV27 to TRBJ2-7; 8 positions match TRBD2. Germline V gene lookup returns CDR1 MNHEY and CDR2 SMNVEV (reference sequence). The CDR3 extends over 15 amino acids. Trimming took 0 bases from V and 6 from J; bases not matched to a gene: 7. As DNA, the CDR3 is TGTGCCAGCAGTTTATCTCCTAGCGGGTTAAGCGAGCAGTACTTC. This gives the protein CASSLSPSGLSEQYF.

The chain couples TRBV7-3 to TRBJ2-2; 8 bases align to TRBD1. J lost 7 bases, V lost 4 bases, and 8 bases had no gene match. CDR1 SGHTA and CDR2 FQGTGA come from the germline V gene. The CDR3 spans 15 residues. CDR3 in DNA: TGTGCCAGCAGCTCTCAGGGGGCTGAGGGCGGGGAGCTGTTTTTT. It encodes CASSSQGAEGGELFF.

The chain uses TRBV7-9 and TRBJ1-4; the D is unclear. Germline CDR1 is SEHNR and CDR2 is FQNEAQ (reference sequence). Trimming removed 6 bases at V and 6 bases at J, with 14 bases between. The CDR3 covers 14 residues. CDR3 sequence: CASSSSEIDEKLFF. CDR3 coding DNA: TGTGCCAGCAGTTCCTCCGAGATTGATGAAAAACTGTTTTTT.

The chain employs TRBV27 and TRBJ2-1; 12 bases line up with TRBD2. The ends lost 8 bases at V and 4 bases at J; junction bases unmatched: 0. CDR1 and CDR2 from the germline V gene are MNHEY and SMNVEV (reference sequence). CDR3 length equals 13 residues. In nucleotides, the CDR3 is TGTGCCAGCGGACTAGCGGGATACAATGAGCAGTTCTTC. It is translated as CASGLAGYNEQFF.

This chain connects TRBV7-8 to TRBJ1-1; D call uncertain. The V and J ends lost 8 bases and 1 base respectively, with 11 bases between them. The germline CDR1 and CDR2 sequences are SGHVS and FQNEAQ. The CDR3 has 13 residues. The CDR3 is CASCSFKNTEAFF. For the CDR3, the DNA is TGTGCCAGCTGCTCGTTTAAGAACACTGAAGCTTTCTTT.

A note on this clone: At one end the junction does not follow the germline gene, possibly because of a read error. The J gene is TRBJ2-1, the V gene TRBV29-1; 12 bases are shared with TRBD2. From germline, CDR1 is SQVTM and CDR2 ANQGSEA. The CDR3 is 15 amino acids. The CDR3 here is CSVEGLAGFYNEQFF. The DNA of the CDR3 is TGCAGCGTCGAAGGACTAGCGGGGTTCTACAATGAGCAGTTCTTC.

The rearrangement uses TRBV25-1 and TRBJ1-2; D possibly corresponds to TRBD1 (6 bases). The V gene's germline CDR1 is MGHDK and CDR2 SYGVNS. This CDR3 comprises 11 residues. Trimming shortened V by 4 bases and J by 10 bases, and 10 bases separated the two germline ends. Here the CDR3 DNA reads TGTGCCAGCAGTGGCCCGGGACACTACACCTTC. Translation gives CASSGPGHYTF.

CDR3 DNA sequence: TGTGCCAGCAGTTTGCGGACTAGCGGGGGATACGAGCAGTACTTC. Amino acid sequence: CASSLRTSGGYEQYF. The chain combines TRBV28 with TRBJ2-7; 13 nucleotides line up with TRBD2. The ends lost 3 bases at V and 4 bases at J; junction bases unmatched: 3. CDR1 and CDR2 (germline): MDHEN, SYDVKM. The CDR3 runs to 15 residues.

The table lists this clone with a count of one. The rearrangement uses TRBV15 and TRBJ1-4, with no clear D. This CDR3 is 16 amino acids long. The V end lost 0 bases, the J end lost 7 bases, and 15 bases lay between the germline ends. CDR1 and CDR2 from the germline V gene are LNHNV and YYDKDF (reference sequence). The chain's CDR3 is CATSRDLSSGGEKLFF. The CDR3 DNA reads as TGTGCCACCAGCAGAGATTTATCCTCAGGTGGTGAAAAACTGTTTTTT.

The chain is built from TRBV6-1 and TRBJ2-5; tentative D call: TRBD1 (7 bases). There are 14 residues in the CDR3. The ends were cut back, 3 bases at V and 2 bases at J, with 10 bases in the middle. The V gene's germline CDR1 is MNHNS and CDR2 SASEGT. This CDR3 reads CASSDGGQQETQYF. The CDR3 nucleotides are TGTGCCAGCAGTGACGGGGGACAGCAAGAGACCCAGTACTTC.

The CDR3 reads CASSLDRSSYEQYF. DNA of the CDR3: TGTGCCAGCAGTTTAGACAGGAGCTCCTACGAGCAGTACTTC. The chain couples TRBV27 to TRBJ2-7; TRBD1 is a possible D gene (6 bases). Trimming shortened V by 2 bases and J by 0 bases, and 8 bases separated the two germline ends. The CDR3 covers 14 residues. Germline V gene lookup returns CDR1 MNHEY and CDR2 SMNVEV (reference sequence).

The V and J genes are TRBV6-1 and TRBJ2-7; 7 positions match TRBD1. The CDR3 runs 16 residues. In germline, CDR1 is MNHNS, CDR2 SASEGT. The trim removed 1 base at V and 2 bases at J, leaving 8 bases unmatched. CDR3 in DNA: TGTGCCAGCAGTGAAGGACAGGGCCAAAGTACCTACGAGCAGTACGTC. Translation: CASSEGQGQSTYEQYV.

The chain has TRBV6-2 or TRBV6-3 and TRBJ2-3; 7 positions match TRBD1. This CDR3 has 16 residues. V was clipped by 2 bases and J by 2 bases; unmatched bases: 7. Per germline, CDR1 MNHEY and CDR2 SVGEGT. CDR3 protein: CASSYGTGVPTDTQYF. As DNA, the CDR3 is TGTGCCAGCAGTTACGGAACAGGGGTACCCACAGATACGCAGTATTTT.

This chain joins TRBV12-3 or TRBV12-4 and TRBJ1-1; no reliable D call. The CDR3 consists of 13 residues. V dropped 0 bases and J dropped 8 bases, with 10 bases sitting between them. The CDR3 region is CASSLASVNEAFF. In DNA, the CDR3 is TGTGCCAGCAGTTTAGCGTCGGTTAACGAAGCTTTCTTT.

The V gene is TRBV19, the J gene TRBJ2-7, with 10 nucleotides matching TRBD2. Germline loops: CDR1 LNHDA, CDR2 SQIVND (reference sequence). This CDR3 region has 16 residues. J was trimmed by 2 bases and V by 5 bases; bases with no gene match: 9. The CDR3 reads CASSLPPAGGPYEQYF. CDR3 DNA: TGTGCCAGTAGTCTTCCACCAGCGGGAGGGCCCTACGAGCAGTACTTC.

This chain connects TRBV10-3 to TRBJ2-6; D ambiguous. The V gene's germline CDR1 is ENHRY and CDR2 SYGVKD. The CDR3 length is 15 residues. Trimming pared 1 base from V and 2 bases from J, leaving 6 bases between. The CDR3 region is CAISEFSTGANVLTF. The CDR3 DNA sequence: TGTGCCATCAGTGAGTTTTCTACTGGGGCCAACGTCCTGACTTTC.

The rearrangement links TRBV5-1 to TRBJ2-2, with 9 positions matching TRBD2. CDR1 and CDR2 from the germline V gene are SGHRS and YFSETQ. The J segment lost 3 bases and the V segment lost 1 base, leaving 4 bases of the junction unmatched. The CDR3 consists of 16 residues. The CDR3 sequence: CASSLMASGDTGELFF. The CDR3 coding sequence is TGCGCCAGCAGCTTGATGGCTAGCGGGGACACCGGGGAGCTGTTTTTT.

This clone was seen once. The chain couples TRBV19 to TRBJ1-4, with TRBD1 matching over 7 bases. Germline-derived CDR1 and CDR2 are LNHDA and SQIVND (reference sequence). The CDR3 extends over 14 amino acids. The V gene end was trimmed by 6 bases and the J gene end by 5 bases; junction bases not matched to a gene: 6. The CDR3, as DNA: TGTGCCAGTAGCCCGACAGGGTTAAATGAAAAACTGTTTTTT. The encoded protein is CASSPTGLNEKLFF.

J is TRBJ1-5 and V is TRBV11-2; 7 bases match TRBD1. CDR1 is SGHAT and CDR2 is FQNNGV in the germline V gene. The junction had 10 bases not matched to a gene; V was cut back by 5 bases and J by 6 bases. The CDR3 extends over 15 amino acids. The CDR3 DNA reads as TGTGCCAGCAGCCGGGCGGCCAGGGGGGTTCAGCCCCAGCATTTT. Its translation: CASSRAARGVQPQHF.

V is TRBV24-1 and J is TRBJ2-5; D call uncertain. Trimming shortened V by 7 bases and J by 1 base, and 9 bases separated the two germline ends. Germline assignment: CDR1 KGHDR and CDR2 SFDVKD. This CDR3 has 13 residues. This CDR3 is CATSHGVQETQYF. CDR3 in DNA: TGTGCCACCAGCCACGGAGTCCAAGAGACCCAGTACTTC.

The chain combines TRBV3-1 (or the pseudogene TRBV3-2) with TRBJ1-4, with 8 bases matching TRBD1. The CDR3 runs 15 residues. Germline CDR1 is LGHDT and CDR2 is YNNKEL (reference sequence). V lost 3 bases, J lost 7 bases, and 7 bases stayed unmatched. The CDR3 sequence is CASSHAGGKGEKLFF. CDR3 bases: TGTGCCAGCAGCCACGCAGGGGGCAAGGGTGAAAAACTGTTTTTT.

This chain joins TRBV19 and TRBJ1-4; D is undetermined. Germline CDR1 and CDR2: LNHDA and SQIVND (reference sequence). This CDR3 is 14 amino acids long. V was trimmed by 3 bases and J by 7 bases, leaving 12 bases between them. CDR3 bases: TGTGCCAGTAGTATGTCCCCGCTCGGTGAAAAACTGTTTTTT. Translated: CASSMSPLGEKLFF.

This clone was counted between two and nine times. The chain couples TRBV7-3 to TRBJ2-2; 7 positions match TRBD2. V shed 5 bases and J 1 base; nucleotides not matched to a gene: 1. The CDR3 is 14 amino acids. Germline V CDR1 and CDR2: SGHTA, FQGTGA. The CDR3, as DNA: TGTGCCAGCAGCGCTAGCGGGAACACCGGGGAGCTGTTTTTT. Its translation is CASSASGNTGELFF.

The rearrangement links TRBV12-3 or TRBV12-4 to TRBJ1-1, with 7 bases fitting TRBD1. The J segment lost 6 bases and the V segment lost 3 bases, leaving 4 bases of the junction unmatched. The CDR3 spans 13 residues. The CDR3 DNA reads TGTGCCAGCAGTTTCAATACAGGGGCTGAAGCTTTCTTT. Its protein product is CASSFNTGAEAFF.

This clone was detected once. V is TRBV20-1 and J is TRBJ1-3; tentatively, D is TRBD1 (6 bases). This CDR3 is built from 15 residues. The germline CDR1 and CDR2 sequences are DFQATT and SNEGSKA (reference sequence). Trimming shortened V by 3 bases and J by 0 bases, and 12 bases separated the two germline ends. The CDR3 spells CSASPGDNSGNTIYF. CDR3 nucleotides: TGCAGTGCTAGTCCTGGGGACAACTCTGGAAACACCATATATTTT.

V and J are TRBV23-1 and TRBJ2-3; D may be TRBD2 (6 bases). TRBV23-1 is an ORF, and what it does is uncertain. The CDR3 contains 19 residues. The V gene lost 0 bases and the J gene lost 6 bases, with 25 bases spanning the gap. The CDR3 is CASSQSPTFREAAGDTQYF. The CDR3 DNA reads as TGCGCCAGCAGTCAATCCCCCACATTCAGGGAGGCTGCAGGGGATACGCAGTATTTT.

The rearrangement uses TRBV28 and TRBJ1-4; possible D gene TRBD1, 6 bases. Trimming took 6 bases from V and 0 from J, leaving 17 bases between them. This CDR3 region has 17 residues. Germline lookup yields CDR1 MDHEN and CDR2 SYDVKM. The DNA for the CDR3 is TGTGCCAGCAGATATTCAGGGGCTTCGGCAACTAATGAAAAACTGTTTTTT. Amino acids: CASRYSGASATNEKLFF. Full variable domain (missing parts from reference TRBV28 and TRBJ1-4): DVKVTQSSRYLVKRTGEKVFLECVQDMDHENMFWYRQDPGLGLRLIYFSYDVKMKEKGDIPEGYSVSREKKERFSLILESASTNQTSMYLCASRYSGASATNEKLFFGSGTQLSVL.

The rearrangement uses TRBV7-9 and TRBJ2-1; TRBD1 might be the D (5 bases). Trimming shortened V by 5 bases and J by 10 bases, and 24 bases separated the two germline ends. The CDR3 is made up of 16 amino acids. Germline CDR1 is SEHNR and CDR2 is FQNEAQ (reference sequence). The CDR3 sequence: CASSPPDKLTAIEQFF. As DNA, the CDR3 is TGTGCCAGCAGCCCTCCGGACAAATTAACCGCGATAGAGCAGTTCTTC. Filled out from reference TRBV7-9 and TRBJ2-1, the complete variable domain reads DTGVSQNPRHKITKRGQNVTFRCDPISEHNRLYWYRQTLGQGPEFLTYFQNEAQLEKSRLLSDRFSAERPKGSFSTLEIQRTEQGDSAMYLCASSPPDKLTAIEQFFGPGTRLTVL.